The 19 T cell receptor beta chains reported below all come from one sample, sequenced in a study of CD8+CD57+ T cells in acquired aplastic anemia. An expansion of CD8+CD57+ cells by flow cytometry had been shown in patients chosen for sequencing. Genomic DNA acted as the template from which TCR beta VDJ combination and CDR3 sequence profiling were carried out. In TCRdb, the reads were re-called with MiXCR into one record per CDR3 protein. Of about 180,000 distinct CDR3 sequences listed, roughly 63% are singletons. Specimen: sorted CD4+, CD8+, or CD8+CD57+ T cells (not recorded which) from PBMCs. The receptors derive from a human donor with aplastic anemia.

The chain joins TRBV10-3 to TRBJ2-5; D is unresolved. The CDR3 has 13 residues. CDR1 is ENHRY, CDR2 SYGVKD, per germline. V lost 7 bases, J lost 0 bases, and 9 bases lay in between. CDR3 nucleotides: TGTGCCATCACCCGGAGCAACCAAGAGACCCAGTACTTC. Protein: CAITRSNQETQYF.

Worth noting for this clonotype: The junction does not match germline at one end; this may be a read error. This rearrangement joins TRBV20-1 to TRBJ1-4, with unresolved D. In germline, CDR1 is DFQATT, CDR2 SNEGSKA (reference sequence). The CDR3 loop spans 14 amino acids. CDR3 loop: CSARVEGLFEKLFF. CDR3 DNA sequence: TGCAGTGCTAGAGTAGAAGGCCTTTTCGAAAAACTGTTCTTT.

This clonotype occurred a few times. The rearrangement uses TRBV5-1 and TRBJ2-3; D is perhaps TRBD2 (5 bases). Trimming cost V 5 bases and J 0 bases, with 13 bases left between them. The CDR3 has 15 amino acids. CDR1 and CDR2 (germline): SGHRS, YFSETQ. The chain's CDR3 is CASSLTRASTDTQYF. In DNA form, the CDR3 reads TGCGCCAGCAGTCTAACGAGGGCTAGCACAGATACGCAGTATTTT.

The chain is built from TRBV10-3 and TRBJ2-3; D is possibly TRBD1 (5 bases). V dropped 4 bases and J dropped 2 bases, with 7 bases sitting between them. CDR1 is ENHRY, CDR2 SYGVKD, per germline. The CDR3 covers 13 residues. The CDR3 DNA sequence: TGTGCCATCAGTGGCAGGGACACAGATACGCAGTATTTT. This sequence encodes CAISGRDTDTQYF.

V is TRBV5-1 and J is TRBJ1-1, with D possibly matching TRBD1 (5 bases). The CDR3 runs to 15 residues. Deletions cut 0 bases from V and 6 bases from J, with 15 bases between. Germline V lookup: CDR1 SGHRS, CDR2 YFSETQ. CDR3 bases: TGCGCCAGCAGCTTGGCCGGGGGGACTAGGGCTGAAGCTTTCTTT. The encoded protein is CASSLAGGTRAEAFF.

The chain has TRBV2 and TRBJ2-7; unclear D gene. V lost 6 bases and J 6 bases, leaving 12 bases between the germline ends. From germline, CDR1 is SNHLY and CDR2 FYNNEI. The CDR3 loop spans 12 amino acids. CDR3 residues: CASRVTQGEQYF. CDR3 in DNA: TGTGCCAGCAGGGTCACACAAGGCGAGCAGTACTTC.

The V and J genes are TRBV2 and TRBJ1-1; 10 nucleotides line up with TRBD1. V lost 4 bases to trimming and J lost 4 bases; unmatched junction nucleotides: 3. Germline values: CDR1 SNHLY, CDR2 FYNNEI. The CDR3 length is 14 residues. The CDR3 region has the DNA TGTGCCAGCAGTGGAGGGACAGGGGTCACTGAAGCTTTCTTT. Its translation is CASSGGTGVTEAFF.

This clonotype came up many times. The chain recombines TRBV4-1 with TRBJ2-7; 8 positions match TRBD1. V dropped 1 base and J dropped 3; count of bases not matched to a gene: 11. Per germline, CDR1 MGHRA and CDR2 YSYEKL. The CDR3 is 17 amino acids. Here the CDR3 reads CASSQVPPGQEFYEQYF. DNA of the CDR3: TGCGCCAGCAGCCAAGTTCCACCGGGACAGGAGTTCTACGAGCAGTACTTC.

The chain combines TRBV19 with TRBJ1-1, with D possibly being TRBD1 (5 bases). This CDR3 comprises 14 residues. From germline, CDR1 is LNHDA and CDR2 SQIVND (reference sequence). V dropped 2 bases and J dropped 7 bases, with 14 bases sitting between them. For the CDR3, the DNA is TGTGCCAGTAGTATAAATAGGGGCCGGGGTGAAGCTTTCTTT. Its protein product is CASSINRGRGEAFF.

This clonotype was recorded at least ten times. This chain links TRBV6-1 with TRBJ1-1, with 7 bases lining up with TRBD1. The trim removed 4 bases at V and 0 bases at J, leaving 5 bases unmatched. This CDR3 is built from 15 residues. The germline V gene has CDR1 MNHNS and CDR2 SASEGT. CDR3 sequence (DNA): TGTGCCAGCAGTGGAGGACAGGACATGAACACTGAAGCTTTCTTT. It specifies CASSGGQDMNTEAFF.

The V call is TRBV20-1, the J call TRBJ2-7; D call uncertain. CDR1 DFQATT and CDR2 SNEGSKA come from the germline V gene (reference sequence). This CDR3 spans 9 amino acids. CDR3 sequence (DNA): TGCCAAAATATCTACGAGCAGTACTTC. Translation: CQNIYEQYF.

The chain recombines TRBV6-5 with TRBJ2-3; the match to TRBD1 covers 7 bases. Germline-derived CDR1 and CDR2 are MNHEY and SVGAGI. V was clipped by 6 bases and J by 2 bases; unmatched bases: 2. The CDR3 loop spans 13 amino acids. This CDR3 reads CASRTGNTDTQYF. In DNA form, the CDR3 reads TGTGCCAGCAGGACAGGGAACACAGATACGCAGTATTTT.

The rearrangement links TRBV7-9 to TRBJ1-1; D is unresolved. The germline CDR1 and CDR2 sequences are SEHNR and FQNEAQ (reference sequence). Trimming removed 3 bases from V and 0 bases from J, with 8 bases in between. This CDR3 spans 14 amino acids. The CDR3 is CASSLYDMNTEAFF. DNA for the CDR3: TGTGCCAGCAGCTTGTATGACATGAACACTGAAGCTTTCTTT.

The J gene is TRBJ2-1, the V gene TRBV5-1; 8 bases map to TRBD1. The CDR3 consists of 15 residues. Germline V gives CDR1 SGHRS, CDR2 YFSETQ. Trimming took 4 bases from V and 7 from J; bases not matched to a gene: 10. The chain's CDR3 is CASSIPGQGLNEQFF. As DNA, the CDR3 is TGCGCCAGCAGCATACCAGGACAGGGCCTGAATGAGCAGTTCTTC.

This clonotype has just one count. The junction departs from the called germline gene at one end, perhaps through a read error. The rearrangement joins TRBV24-1 to TRBJ1-4; the match to TRBD1 covers 10 bases. Looked up from germline, CDR1 is KGHDR and CDR2 is SFDVKD. The CDR3 totals 13 residues. For the CDR3, the DNA is TGTGCCACCAGCGGGACAGGGGATGAAAAACTGCTTTTT. Protein sequence: CATSGTGDEKLLF.

Remarks on this clonotype: A much larger clonotype is one base distant, so this may be a read error. This chain links TRBV28 with TRBJ1-1; D is uncertain. This CDR3 has 13 amino acids. Germline CDR1 MDHEN, CDR2 SYDVKM. V lost 3 bases, J lost 0 bases, and 5 bases lay in between. In DNA form, the CDR3 reads TGTGCCAGCAGTTTTAGCCTGAACACTGAAGCTTTCTTT. It encodes CASSFSLNTEAFF.

The table lists this clonotype with many counts. The chain carries TRBV7-3 and TRBJ2-3; perhaps TRBD2 as D (7 bases). The CDR3 totals 16 residues. CDR1 is SGHTA, CDR2 FQGTGA, per germline. The V and J ends lost 1 base and 2 bases respectively, with 13 bases between them. CDR3 DNA: TGTGCCAGCAGCTTAAGAGGCGGGGGCCACACAGATACGCAGTATTTT. Amino acid sequence: CASSLRGGGHTDTQYF. The full variable domain, in which reference TRBV7-3 and TRBJ2-3 provide the parts outside the CDR3, is GAGVSQTPSNKVTEKGKYVELRCDPISGHTALYWYRQSLGQGPEFLIYFQGTGAADDSGLPNDRFFAVRPEGSVSTLKIQRTERGDSAVYLCASSLRGGGHTDTQYFGPGTRLTVL.

The chain links TRBV27 to TRBJ2-6, with D unclear. CDR3 length: 14 residues. The V gene lost 1 base and the J gene lost 5 bases, with 6 bases spanning the gap. Germline CDR1 reads MNHEY; CDR2 reads SMNVEV (reference sequence). The DNA of the CDR3 is TGTGCCAGCAGTTTATTTGGCAGGGCCAACGTCCTGACTTTC. This codes for CASSLFGRANVLTF.

The rearrangement joins TRBV7-6 to TRBJ2-5, with 8 bases identical to TRBD2. Germline V gene sequence: CDR1 SGHVS, CDR2 FNYEAQ. The length of the CDR3 is 14 residues. Trimming cost V 3 bases and J 5 bases; bases outside gene matches: 5. The CDR3 DNA is TGTGCCAGCAGCTTGCGACTAGCGTCGGAGACCCAGTACTTC. Residues: CASSLRLASETQYF.